Detailed here is one T cell receptor (beta chain). CDR1 and CDR2 from the germline V gene are DFQATT and SNEGSKA (reference sequence). Germline trimming cut 3 bases from V and 4 bases from J; bases unmatched to any gene: 7. The CDR3 spans 14 residues. The study sequenced TCR beta in blood CD8+ and CD4+ T cells. This sample is part of a study of CD8 T cells in Susac syndrome. Random hexamers primed reverse transcription of about 0.45 to 1 ug RNA. Each CDR3 protein gets one entry after TCRdb re-called the immunoSEQ multiplex PCR reads with MiXCR. The table includes approximately 190,000 distinct CDR3 sequences, nearly 95% detected once.

This chain uses TRBV20-1 with TRBJ2-5, with 8 nucleotides matching TRBD2. Specimen: CD4+ T cells from PBMCs. This receptor was taken from a human donor with multiple sclerosis. The CDR3 DNA follows: TGCAGTGCTAGTCCGGGAGGGCCCAGAGAGACCCAGTACTTC. Its translation: CSASPGGPRETQYF.